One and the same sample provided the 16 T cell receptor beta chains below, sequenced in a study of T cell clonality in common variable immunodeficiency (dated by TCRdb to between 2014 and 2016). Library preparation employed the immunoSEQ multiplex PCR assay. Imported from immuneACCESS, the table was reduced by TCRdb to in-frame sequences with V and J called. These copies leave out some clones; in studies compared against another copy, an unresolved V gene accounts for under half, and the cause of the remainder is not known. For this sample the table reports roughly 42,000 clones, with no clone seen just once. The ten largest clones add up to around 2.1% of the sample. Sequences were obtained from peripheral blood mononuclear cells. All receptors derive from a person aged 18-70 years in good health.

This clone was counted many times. The part of the CDR3 DNA that was read is TGCAGTGCTGGACGCGGGGTTAGCTCCTACAATGAG. Translated: CSAGRGVSSYNE. In full, the CDR3 reads CSAGRGVSSYNEQFF. V gene TRBV20-1 combines with J gene TRBJ2-1, with TRBD2 as a possible D gene (6 bases). The read ends 3 residues before the CDR3 terminus; that terminus is restored from the germline J gene. This CDR3 is 15 amino acids long. Trimming took 5 bases from V and 0 from J, leaving 14 bases between them. Germline-derived CDR1 and CDR2 are DFQATT and SNEGSKA (reference sequence).

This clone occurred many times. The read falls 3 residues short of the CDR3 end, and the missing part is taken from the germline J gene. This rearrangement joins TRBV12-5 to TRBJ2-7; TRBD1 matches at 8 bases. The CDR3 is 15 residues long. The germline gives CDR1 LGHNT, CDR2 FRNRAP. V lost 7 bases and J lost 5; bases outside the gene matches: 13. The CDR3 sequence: CASAAGTGYRDEQYF. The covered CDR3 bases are TGTGCTAGTGCTGCCGGGACAGGCTACAGGGACGAG.

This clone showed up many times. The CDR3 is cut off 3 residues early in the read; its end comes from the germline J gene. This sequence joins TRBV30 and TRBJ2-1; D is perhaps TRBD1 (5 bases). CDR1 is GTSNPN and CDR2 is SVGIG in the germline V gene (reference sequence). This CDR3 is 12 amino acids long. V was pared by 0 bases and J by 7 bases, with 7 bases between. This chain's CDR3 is CAWSVGENEQFF. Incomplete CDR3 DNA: TGTGCCTGGAGTGTAGGGGAAAATGAG.

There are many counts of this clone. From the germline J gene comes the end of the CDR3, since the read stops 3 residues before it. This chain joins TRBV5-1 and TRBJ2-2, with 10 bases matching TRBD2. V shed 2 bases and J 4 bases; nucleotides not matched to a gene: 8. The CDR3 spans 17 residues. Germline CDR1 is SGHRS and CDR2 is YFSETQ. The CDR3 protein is CASSLLGTSVGTGELFF. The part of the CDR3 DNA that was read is TGCGCCAGCAGCTTACTAGGGACTAGCGTAGGCACCGGGGAG.

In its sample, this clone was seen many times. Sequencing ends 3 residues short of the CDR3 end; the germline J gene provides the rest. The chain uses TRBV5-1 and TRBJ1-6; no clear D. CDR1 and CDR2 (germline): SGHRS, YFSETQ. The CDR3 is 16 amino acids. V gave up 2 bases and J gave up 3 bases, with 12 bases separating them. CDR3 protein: CASSLDFMGYNSPLHF. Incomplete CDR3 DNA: TGCGCCAGCAGCTTAGACTTTATGGGCTATAATTCACCC.

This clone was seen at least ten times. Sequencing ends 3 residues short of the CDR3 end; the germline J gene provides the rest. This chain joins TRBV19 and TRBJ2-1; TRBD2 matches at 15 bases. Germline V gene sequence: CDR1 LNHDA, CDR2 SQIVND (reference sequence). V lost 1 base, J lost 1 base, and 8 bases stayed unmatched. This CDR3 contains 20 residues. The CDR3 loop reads CASSIGLGLAGGLSYNEQFF. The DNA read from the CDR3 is TGTGCCAGTAGTATAGGATTAGGACTAGCGGGGGGGCTGTCCTACAATGAG.

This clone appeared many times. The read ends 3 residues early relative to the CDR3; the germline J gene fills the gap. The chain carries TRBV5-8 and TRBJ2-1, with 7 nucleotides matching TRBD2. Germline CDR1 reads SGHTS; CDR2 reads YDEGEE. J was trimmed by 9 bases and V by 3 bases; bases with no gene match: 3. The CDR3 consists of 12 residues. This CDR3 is CASSWGLTEQFF. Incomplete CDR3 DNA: TGTGCCAGCAGCTGGGGACTAACTGAG. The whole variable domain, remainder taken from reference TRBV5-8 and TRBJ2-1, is EAGVTQSPTHLIKTRGQQATLRCSPISGHTSVYWYQQALGLGLQFLLWYDEGEERNRGNFPPRFSGRQFPNYSSELNVNALELEDSALYLCASSWGLTEQFFGPGTRLTVL.

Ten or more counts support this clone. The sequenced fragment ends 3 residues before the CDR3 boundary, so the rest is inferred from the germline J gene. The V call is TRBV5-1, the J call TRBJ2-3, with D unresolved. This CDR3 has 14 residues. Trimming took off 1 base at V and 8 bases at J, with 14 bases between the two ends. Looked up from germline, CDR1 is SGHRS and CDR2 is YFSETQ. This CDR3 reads CASSLKRAIGTQYF. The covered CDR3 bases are TGCGCCAGCAGCTTGAAAAGGGCTATTGGTACG. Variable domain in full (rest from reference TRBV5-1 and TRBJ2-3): KAGVTQTPRYLIKTRGQQVTLSCSPISGHRSVSWYQQTPGQGLQFLFEYFSETQRNKGNFPGRFSGRQFSNSRSEMNVSTLELGDSALYLCASSLKRAIGTQYFGPGTRLTVL.

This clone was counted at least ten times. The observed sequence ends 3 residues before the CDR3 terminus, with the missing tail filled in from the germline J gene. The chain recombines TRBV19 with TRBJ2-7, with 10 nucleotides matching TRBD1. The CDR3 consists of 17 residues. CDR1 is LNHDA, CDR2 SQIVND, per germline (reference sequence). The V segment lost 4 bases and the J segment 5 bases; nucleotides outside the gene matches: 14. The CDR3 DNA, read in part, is TGTGCCAGTAGTACCCGTCCGTGGGGGACAGGGGTCCACGAG. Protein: CASSTRPWGTGVHE. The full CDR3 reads CASSTRPWGTGVHEQYF.

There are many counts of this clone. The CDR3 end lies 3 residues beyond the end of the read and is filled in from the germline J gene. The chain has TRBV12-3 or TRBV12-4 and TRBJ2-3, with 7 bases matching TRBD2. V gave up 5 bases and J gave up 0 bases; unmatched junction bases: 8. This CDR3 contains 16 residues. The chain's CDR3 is CASSRALALSTDTQYF. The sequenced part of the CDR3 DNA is TGTGCCAGCAGTCGAGCACTAGCGCTAAGCACAGATACG.

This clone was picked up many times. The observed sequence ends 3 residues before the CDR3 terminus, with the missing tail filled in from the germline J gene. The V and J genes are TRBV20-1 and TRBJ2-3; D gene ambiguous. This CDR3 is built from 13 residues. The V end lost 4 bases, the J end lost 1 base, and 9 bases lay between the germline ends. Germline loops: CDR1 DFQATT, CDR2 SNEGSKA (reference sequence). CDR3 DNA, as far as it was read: TGCAGTGCTATCTTGGGCCGCACAGATACG. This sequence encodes CSAILGRTDT. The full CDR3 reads CSAILGRTDTQYF.

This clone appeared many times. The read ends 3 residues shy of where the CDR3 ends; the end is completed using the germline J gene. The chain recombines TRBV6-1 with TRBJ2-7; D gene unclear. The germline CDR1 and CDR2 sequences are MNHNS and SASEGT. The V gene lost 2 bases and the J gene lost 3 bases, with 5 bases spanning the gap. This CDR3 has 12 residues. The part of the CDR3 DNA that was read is TGTGCCAGCAGTGAACACGGCTACGAG. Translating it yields CASSEHGYE. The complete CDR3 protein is CASSEHGYEQYF.

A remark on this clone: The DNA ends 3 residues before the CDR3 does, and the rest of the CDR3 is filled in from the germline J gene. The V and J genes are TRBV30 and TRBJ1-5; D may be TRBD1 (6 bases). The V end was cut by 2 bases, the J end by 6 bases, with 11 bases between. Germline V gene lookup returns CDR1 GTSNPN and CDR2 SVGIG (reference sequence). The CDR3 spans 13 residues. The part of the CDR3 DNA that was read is TGTGCCTGGAGTACAGGGATCCTTCAGCCC. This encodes CAWSTGILQP. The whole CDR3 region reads CAWSTGILQPQHF.

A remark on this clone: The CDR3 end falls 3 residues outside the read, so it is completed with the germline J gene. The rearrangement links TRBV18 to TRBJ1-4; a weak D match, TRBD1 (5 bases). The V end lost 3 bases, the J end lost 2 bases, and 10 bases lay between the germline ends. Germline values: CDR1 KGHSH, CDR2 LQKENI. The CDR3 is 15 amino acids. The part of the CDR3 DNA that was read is TGTGCCAGCTCACCCCTTTCAGGGACTAATGAAAAA. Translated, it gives CASSPLSGTNEK. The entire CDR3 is CASSPLSGTNEKLFF.

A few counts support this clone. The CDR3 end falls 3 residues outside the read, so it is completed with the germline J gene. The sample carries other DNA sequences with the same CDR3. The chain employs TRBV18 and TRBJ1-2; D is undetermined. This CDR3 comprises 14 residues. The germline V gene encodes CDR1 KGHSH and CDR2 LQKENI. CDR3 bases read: TGTGCCAGCTCACCAGGGCTAGCGGGCTACGAC. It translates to CASSPGLAGYD. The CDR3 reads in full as CASSPGLAGYDYTF. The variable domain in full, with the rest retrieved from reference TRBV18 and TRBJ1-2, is NAGVMQNPRHLVRRRGQEARLRCSPMKGHSHVYWYRQLPEEGLKFMVYLQKENIIDESGMPKERFSAEFPKEGPSILRIQQVVRGDSAAYFCASSPGLAGYDYTFGSGTRLTVV.

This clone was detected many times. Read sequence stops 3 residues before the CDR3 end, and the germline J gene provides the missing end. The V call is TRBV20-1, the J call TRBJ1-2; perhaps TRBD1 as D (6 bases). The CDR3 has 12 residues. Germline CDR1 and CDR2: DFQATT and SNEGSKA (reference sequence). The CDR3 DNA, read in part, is TGCAGTGCTGCGCAGGGGTTGTGGGGC. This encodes CSAAQGLWG. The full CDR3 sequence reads CSAAQGLWGYTF.